The 21 T cell receptor beta chains below come from one sample, sequenced in a study of T cell responses to AZD1222 COVID-19 vaccine. TCRdb keeps only in-frame clones here, not all; method: immunoSEQ multiplex PCR. The sample includes 100,000 to 120,000 clones, 92% seen only once; the top ten take more than 2%. Sample: peripheral blood, taken 28 days after the second AZD1222 dose. These receptors all stem from an adult who received the AZD1222 COVID-19 vaccine.

This chain connects TRBV4-2 to TRBJ2-7, with 10 bases aligning to TRBD2. With 1 base clipped from V and 2 bases from J, the junction kept 2 bases outside the gene matches. The CDR3 totals 15 residues. The germline gives CDR1 LGHNA, CDR2 YNFKEQ. CDR3 bases: TGTGCCAGCAGCCAAGTACTAGCGGGGACCTACGAGCAGTACTTC. Translated: CASSQVLAGTYEQYF.

The chain uses TRBV28 and TRBJ1-2; D possibly corresponds to TRBD1 (6 bases). CDR1 MDHEN and CDR2 SYDVKM come from the germline V gene. This CDR3 is 15 amino acids long. Trimming cost V 2 bases and J 4 bases, with 14 bases left between them. Written as DNA, the CDR3 is TGTGCCAGCAGTTTAGCGGACAGACCCCTCTATGGCTACACCTTC. This codes for CASSLADRPLYGYTF.

The genes are TRBV19 and TRBJ2-7; D is undetermined. Trimming pared 5 bases from V and 3 bases from J, leaving 17 bases between. The CDR3 sequence is 15 residues long. Per the germline V gene, CDR1 is LNHDA and CDR2 is SQIVND (reference sequence). DNA for the CDR3: TGTGCCAGTAGTTCGCGGCCTCAAGAAAACTACGAGCAGTACTTC. Residues: CASSSRPQENYEQYF.

The chain is built from TRBV6-4 and TRBJ2-3, with 8 positions matching TRBD1. Germline V gives CDR1 MRHNA, CDR2 SNTAGT. The V and J ends lost 4 bases and 4 bases, in that order; junction bases with no gene match: 4. This CDR3 spans 14 amino acids. The CDR3 here is CASSADRVADTQYF. CDR3 nucleotides: TGTGCCAGCAGTGCGGACAGGGTGGCAGATACGCAGTATTTT.

As DNA, the CDR3 is TGTGCCAGCAGCTTAGACCAGGGGAGGTACACTGAAGCTTTCTTT. Its protein product is CASSLDQGRYTEAFF. This chain uses TRBV7-8 with TRBJ1-1, with D perhaps TRBD1 (6 bases). The V end was cut by 1 base, the J end by 3 bases, with 12 bases between. Looked up from germline, CDR1 is SGHVS and CDR2 is FQNEAQ. The CDR3 loop spans 15 amino acids.

The chain is built from TRBV19 and TRBJ1-1, with D unclear. CDR3 size: 16 residues. CDR1 is LNHDA, CDR2 SQIVND, per germline (reference sequence). V was clipped by 9 bases and J by 0 bases, with 20 bases between them. This chain's CDR3 is CASTQALNSMNTEAFF. CDR3 in DNA: TGTGCCAGCACGCAAGCCCTAAACAGCATGAACACTGAAGCTTTCTTT.

In this sample, this clone turned up once. The chain recombines TRBV12-5 with TRBJ1-3, with D possibly TRBD1 on 6 matching bases. Trimming pared 5 bases from V and 2 bases from J, leaving 13 bases between. The CDR3 runs 15 residues. Germline assignment: CDR1 LGHNT and CDR2 FRNRAP. CDR3 amino acids: CASGPRGGPGNTIYF. The CDR3 region has the DNA TGTGCTAGTGGTCCGAGGGGGGGACCTGGAAACACCATATATTTT.

V and J are TRBV19 and TRBJ2-1, with TRBD2 matching 7 bases. Looked up from germline, CDR1 is LNHDA and CDR2 is SQIVND (reference sequence). The CDR3 loop spans 14 amino acids. The V and J ends lost 7 bases and 4 bases, in that order; junction bases with no gene match: 7. CDR3 residues: CASTVVGGYNEQFF. In DNA, the CDR3 is TGTGCCAGTACGGTCGTCGGGGGGTACAATGAGCAGTTCTTC.

The V and J genes are TRBV29-1 and TRBJ1-2, with D tentatively TRBD1 (5 bases). The CDR3 loop spans 12 amino acids. Germline CDR1 SQVTM, CDR2 ANQGSEA. Trimming left V 4 bases short and J 3 bases short, with 9 bases between. The CDR3 bases are TGCAGCGTTGGACAGACCGACTATGGCTACACCTTC. This gives the protein CSVGQTDYGYTF.

This clone occurred once. The rearrangement joins TRBV7-2 to TRBJ1-2, with a tentative D call TRBD1 (5 bases). V was pared by 5 bases and J by 2 bases, with 15 bases between. Germline loops: CDR1 SGHTA, CDR2 FQGNSA. The CDR3 consists of 15 residues. The CDR3 DNA reads as TGTGCCAGCAGCCCATACACAGGTACCAACTATGGCTACACCTTC. Translating gives CASSPYTGTNYGYTF.

This clone has just a few counts. Written as DNA, the CDR3 is TGTGCCAGCTCACCAATCGGGGGACAGGGGCCTATTCAGTACTTC. Translated: CASSPIGGQGPIQYF. The chain has TRBV18 and TRBJ2-4, with 10 positions matching TRBD1. V gave up 2 bases and J gave up 10 bases; unmatched junction bases: 8. This CDR3 has 15 residues. Per germline, CDR1 KGHSH and CDR2 LQKENI.

V usage is TRBV19 and J usage is TRBJ2-2, with D possibly TRBD2 on 7 matching bases. V shed 3 bases and J shed 4 bases, with 15 bases lying between them. CDR1 and CDR2 from the germline V gene are LNHDA and SQIVND (reference sequence). CDR3 length: 16 amino acids. The CDR3 region is CASSMWGGRSTGELFF. The CDR3 nucleotides read TGTGCCAGTAGTATGTGGGGGGGCCGGAGCACCGGGGAGCTGTTTTTT.

The count of this clone is one. A read error may account for a junction end that differs from germline. This rearrangement joins TRBV2 to TRBJ2-7, with D perhaps given as TRBD1 or TRBD2 (5 bases each). The CDR3 covers 13 residues. Germline V gene lookup returns CDR1 SNHLY and CDR2 FYNNEI. CDR3 sequence: CASSGTGTASRDF. CDR3 sequence (DNA): TGTGCCAGCAGTGGTACCGGGACGGCGAGCCGGGACTTC.

The chain is built from TRBV19 and TRBJ1-2, with 7 nucleotides matching TRBD1. Trimming at V came to 6 bases and at J to 4 bases, leaving 8 bases not matched to a gene. This CDR3 is built from 14 residues. Germline loops: CDR1 LNHDA, CDR2 SQIVND (reference sequence). CDR3 amino acids: CASRHRGDSYGYTF. For the CDR3, the DNA is TGTGCCAGTAGACACAGGGGCGACTCCTATGGCTACACCTTC.

The chain carries TRBV19 and TRBJ2-7, with 7 bases that match TRBD1. The CDR3 extends over 13 amino acids. Looked up from germline, CDR1 is LNHDA and CDR2 is SQIVND (reference sequence). Losses at the gene ends were 3 bases for V and 7 bases for J; bases not matched to a gene: 6. CDR3: CASSMTGPSEQYF. For the CDR3, the DNA is TGTGCCAGTAGTATGACAGGGCCAAGTGAGCAGTACTTC. The whole variable domain, filled in from reference TRBV19 and TRBJ2-7, reads DGGITQSPKYLFRKEGQNVTLSCEQNLNHDAMYWYRQDPGQGLRLIYYSQIVNDFQKGDIAEGYSVSREKKESFPLTVTSAQKNPTAFYLCASSMTGPSEQYFGPGTRLTVT.

This chain connects TRBV28 to TRBJ1-1, with D perhaps TRBD1 (6 bases). Germline CDR1 and CDR2: MDHEN and SYDVKM. CDR3 length: 14 residues. The V and J ends lost 6 bases and 0 bases respectively, with 11 bases between them. CDR3 DNA: TGTGCCAGCAGCCCCGGGACAATGAACACTGAAGCTTTCTTT. Encoded protein: CASSPGTMNTEAFF.

V and J are TRBV5-6 and TRBJ2-7; TRBD2 agrees at 13 bases. Germline CDR1 SGHDT, CDR2 YYEEEE. V trimming: 2 bases; J trimming: 2 bases; junction bases outside the gene matches: 4. This CDR3 comprises 16 residues. CDR3 sequence (DNA): TGTGCCAGCAGCTTCCAACTAGCGGGGGGGACCTACGAGCAGTACTTC. It specifies CASSFQLAGGTYEQYF.

This clone has a handful of counts. This chain joins TRBV19 and TRBJ1-1, with D unresolved. The CDR3 length is 14 residues. Trimming removed 5 bases at V and 1 base at J, with 11 bases between. Looked up from germline, CDR1 is LNHDA and CDR2 is SQIVND (reference sequence). CDR3 bases: TGTGCCAGTAGTTTGAACACCGGGAACACTGAAGCTTTCTTT. It specifies CASSLNTGNTEAFF.

The chain has TRBV11-2 and TRBJ1-6; D remains ambiguous. The CDR3 covers 13 residues. Looked up from germline, CDR1 is SGHAT and CDR2 is FQNNGV. Trimming shortened V by 0 bases and J by 7 bases, and 4 bases separated the two germline ends. CDR3 sequence reads: CASSLERNSPLHF. CDR3 DNA: TGTGCCAGCAGCTTAGAACGGAATTCACCCCTCCACTTT. Variable domain in full (rest from reference TRBV11-2 and TRBJ1-6): EAGVAQSPRYKIIEKRQSVAFWCNPISGHATLYWYQQILGQGPKLLIQFQNNGVVDDSQLPKDRFSAERLKGVDSTLKIQPAKLEDSAVYLCASSLERNSPLHFGNGTRLTVT.

The gene calls are TRBV6-5 and TRBJ2-7, with D tentatively TRBD1 or TRBD2 (5 bases each). The V and J ends lost 5 bases and 0 bases respectively, with 14 bases between them. CDR3 size: 15 residues. The V gene's germline CDR1 is MNHEY and CDR2 SVGAGI. In DNA, the CDR3 is TGTGCCAGCAGTCCAGGGACCGGCGGCTCCTACGAGCAGTACTTC. It specifies CASSPGTGGSYEQYF.

The chain has TRBV21-1 and TRBJ1-2; the tabulated D call, TRBD1, remains unverified against the DNA. TRBV21-1 is assigned pseudogene status. The CDR3 spans 16 residues. CDR3 sequence reads: CASSEGQRRTNYGYTF. As DNA, the CDR3 is TGTGCCAGCAGCGAGGGACAGCGAAGGACTAACTATGGCTACACCTTC.